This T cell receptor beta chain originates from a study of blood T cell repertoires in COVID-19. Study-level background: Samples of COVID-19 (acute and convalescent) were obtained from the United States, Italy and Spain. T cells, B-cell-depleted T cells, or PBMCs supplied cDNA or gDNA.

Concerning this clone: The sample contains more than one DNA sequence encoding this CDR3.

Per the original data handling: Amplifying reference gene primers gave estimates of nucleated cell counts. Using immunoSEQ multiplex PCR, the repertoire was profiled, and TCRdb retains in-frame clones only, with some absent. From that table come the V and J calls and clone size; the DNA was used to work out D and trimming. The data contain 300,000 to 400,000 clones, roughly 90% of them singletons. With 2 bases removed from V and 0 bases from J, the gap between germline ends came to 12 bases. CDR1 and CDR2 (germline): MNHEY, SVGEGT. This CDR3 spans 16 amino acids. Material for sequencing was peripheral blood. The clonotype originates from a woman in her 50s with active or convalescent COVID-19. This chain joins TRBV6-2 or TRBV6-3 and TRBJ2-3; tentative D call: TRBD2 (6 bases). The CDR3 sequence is CASSYGSGSSTDTQYF. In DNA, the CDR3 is TGTGCCAGCAGTTACGGTAGCGGCTCTAGCACAGATACGCAGTATTTT.